The sequence of this TCR beta chain was determined in a study of cytomegalovirus exposure and HLA in healthy donors. Whole-study results and caveats: Some public TCRs appeared in many individuals, while most sequences were rare. First-cohort TCR clusters tended to co-occur in the approximately 130 validation repertoires, a later analysis found.

Using immunoSEQ multiplex PCR, the repertoire was profiled, and TCRdb retains in-frame clones only, with some absent. The sample lists about 200,000 clones; about 82% were seen once. CDR1 and CDR2 (germline): GTSNPN, SVGIG (reference sequence). V was pared by 5 bases and J by 6 bases, with 11 bases between. CDR3 length: 12 residues. A note on this clone: The antigen remains unidentified.

This rearrangement joins TRBV30 to TRBJ2-1, with a tentative D call TRBD1 (5 bases). The source is a woman between 18 and 30 years old in good health and CMV-seronegative. Sample: PBMCs. The DNA of the CDR3 is TGTGCCTGGCTACAGGTCTCCAATGAGCAGTTCTTC. It yields the protein CAWLQVSNEQFF.